This T cell receptor (beta chain) was profiled in a study of cytomegalovirus exposure and HLA in healthy donors. Study results and limitations: Under in vitro conditions, three CMV-associated chains were confirmed as specific for CMV antigens.

PCR primers comprised 60 Vbeta and 13 Jbeta primers. Per the study methods: In a later analysis, the count reached 74 million or so unique TCR beta chains, with 9 million to 11 million shared. Clones were sequenced by immunoSEQ multiplex PCR, and TCRdb holds only the in-frame ones, with some missing. V, J and clone size are those of that table, while D and trimming were read from the DNA. This table holds 150,000 to 200,000 clones, approximately 70% found once. Only one count was recorded for this clone. As yet, its antigen is unknown. J lost 6 bases, V lost 4 bases, and 7 bases had no gene match. Per the germline V gene, CDR1 is MGHRA and CDR2 is YSYEKL. The CDR3 covers 14 residues.

The receptor was derived from a woman in her thirties in good health and CMV-seronegative. The chain combines TRBV4-1 with TRBJ1-2; 8 positions match TRBD1. What was sequenced was PBMCs. CDR3: CASSRPTGDNGYTF. In DNA, the CDR3 is TGCGCCAGCAGCCGACCGACAGGGGACAATGGCTACACCTTC.